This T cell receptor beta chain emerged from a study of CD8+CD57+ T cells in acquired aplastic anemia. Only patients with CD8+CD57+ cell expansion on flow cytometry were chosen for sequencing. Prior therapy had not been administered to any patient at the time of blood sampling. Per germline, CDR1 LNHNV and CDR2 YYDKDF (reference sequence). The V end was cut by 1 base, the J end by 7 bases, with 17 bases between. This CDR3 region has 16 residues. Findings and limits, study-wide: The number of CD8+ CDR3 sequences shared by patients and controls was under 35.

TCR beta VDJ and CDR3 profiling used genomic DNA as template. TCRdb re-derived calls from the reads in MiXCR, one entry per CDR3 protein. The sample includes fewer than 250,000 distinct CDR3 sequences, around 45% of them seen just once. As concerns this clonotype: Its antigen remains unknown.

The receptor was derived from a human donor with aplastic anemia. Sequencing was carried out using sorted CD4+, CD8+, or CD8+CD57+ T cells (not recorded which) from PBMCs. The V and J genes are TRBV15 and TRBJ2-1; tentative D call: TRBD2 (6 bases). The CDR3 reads CATSRVGLGGPNEQFF. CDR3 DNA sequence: TGTGCCACCAGCAGAGTTGGGTTGGGGGGACCAAATGAGCAGTTCTTC.